This TCR beta chain is from a study of cytomegalovirus exposure and HLA in healthy donors. Whole-study findings and limits: Many donors carried some public TCRs, although rarity characterized most TCR sequences. Associated with cytomegalovirus, according to the listing, were approximately 160 TCR beta chains.

The donors were members of the validation cohort, which comprised 90 to 150 subjects and was separate from the first cohort of roughly 700 subjects. The repertoire was sequenced with immunoSEQ multiplex PCR; TCRdb's copy has only in-frame clones and lacks some. The table shows over 85,000 clones, with 84% occurring only once. The CDR3 loop spans 15 amino acids. V trimming: 4 bases; J trimming: 4 bases; junction bases outside the gene matches: 5. Germline lookup yields CDR1 MNHEY and CDR2 SVGAGI. The sample holds one count of this clone. Its antigen is unknown. Sequencing input: PBMCs. The receptor was derived from a woman younger than 30 in good health and CMV-seropositive. The rearrangement uses TRBV6-5 and TRBJ1-2, with TRBD1 matching 11 bases. The CDR3 DNA sequence: TGTGCCAGCAGTTTTCGGACAGGGGGCGGCTATGGCTACACCTTC. This translates into CASSFRTGGGYGYTF.